This section outlines one T cell receptor beta chain sequence together with its context. What it recognizes is unknown. PCR was performed using 60 Vbeta and 13 Jbeta primers. Produced via immunoSEQ multiplex PCR; TCRdb's table is partial and in-frame only. In the table there are about 130,000 clones, over 75% of which are singletons. The sample comes from a study of cytomegalovirus exposure and HLA in healthy donors. Study in general: A prior study identified 120 million or so unique TCR beta sequences from 180 million or so T cells. Findings of the study overall: Cytomegalovirus-associated status was assigned to 164 TCR beta chains. Analyses of presence and absence presupposed an approximately uniform sequencing depth across donors.

Germline V gene sequence: CDR1 SQVTM, CDR2 ANQGSEA. Trimming took off 8 bases at V and 0 bases at J, with 14 bases between the two ends. The CDR3 covers 14 residues. This chain links TRBV29-1 with TRBJ1-3, with D maybe TRBD1 (6 bases). The receptor comes from a man aged 25-45 years in good health and CMV-seronegative. Sequenced input: PBMCs. CDR3 protein: CSFRGGASGNTIYF. The CDR3 bases are TGCAGCTTCCGAGGGGGGGCCTCTGGAAACACCATATATTTT.